This TCR beta chain came from a study of cytomegalovirus exposure and HLA in healthy donors. Study-wide context: The same platform as the roughly 670 first-cohort repertoires was used for the 120 or so validation repertoires, a later analysis reported. Study conclusions and caveats: Most TCR sequences showed up rarely, but some public TCRs showed up in many donors. In vitro experiments confirmed that a few CMV-associated chains were specific for CMV antigens. According to the study, around 180 TCR beta chains were cytomegalovirus-associated.

With regard to this clone: Its specificity is not known.

Germline loops: CDR1 SNHLY, CDR2 FYNNEI. J gave up 9 bases and V 3 bases, and 6 bases lay outside the gene matches. CDR3 size: 15 residues. Libraries were prepared by immunoSEQ multiplex PCR; TCRdb keeps only in-frame clonotypes and omits some of them. The sample lists some 140,000 clones, 80% to 90% occurring once. This receptor was identified in a woman in her twenties or thirties in good health and CMV-seronegative. The sample taken for sequencing was PBMCs. The chain has TRBV2 and TRBJ2-1; TRBD1 matches at 12 bases. The CDR3 coding sequence is TGTGCCAGCAGTGATCCCCGGGACAGGGGGCGTGAGCAGTTCTTC. Its translation is CASSDPRDRGREQFF.